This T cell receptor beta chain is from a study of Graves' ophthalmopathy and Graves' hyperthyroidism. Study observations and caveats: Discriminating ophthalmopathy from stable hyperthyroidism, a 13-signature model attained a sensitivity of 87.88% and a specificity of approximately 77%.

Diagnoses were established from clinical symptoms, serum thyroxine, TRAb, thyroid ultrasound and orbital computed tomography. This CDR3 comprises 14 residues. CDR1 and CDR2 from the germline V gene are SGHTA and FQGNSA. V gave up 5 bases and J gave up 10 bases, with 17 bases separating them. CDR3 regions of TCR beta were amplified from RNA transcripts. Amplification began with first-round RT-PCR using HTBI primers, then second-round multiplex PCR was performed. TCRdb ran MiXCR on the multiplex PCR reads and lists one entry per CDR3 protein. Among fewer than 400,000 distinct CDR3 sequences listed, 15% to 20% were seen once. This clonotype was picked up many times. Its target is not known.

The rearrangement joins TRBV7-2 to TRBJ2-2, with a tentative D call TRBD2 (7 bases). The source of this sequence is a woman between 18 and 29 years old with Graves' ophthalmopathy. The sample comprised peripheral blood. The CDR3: CASSPKPGGTELFF. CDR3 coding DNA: TGTGCCAGCAGCCCAAAGCCGGGGGGCACGGAGCTGTTTTTT.